This T cell receptor beta chain came from a study of blood T cell repertoires in COVID-19 (dated by TCRdb to about 2020). Background on the whole study: Collaborator samples came from the United States, Italy and Spain and covered acute and convalescent phases of COVID-19. The prospective study material was composed of cDNA or gDNA derived from T cells, B-cell-depleted T cells, or PBMCs. Subjects who had been exposed to COVID-19, were actively infected with it, or had recovered from it provided the deeply sampled blood TCRbeta repertoires that made up the dataset. The repertoires were made available in a free public database intended to serve as a resource for research on the immune response to SARS-CoV-2. The samples were drawn from two sources: the first 160 participants of the ongoing ImmuneRACE study, and 950 to 1,500 subjects contributed by 6 global collaborators. Nearly every sample came with metadata listing a de-identified subject ID, COVID-19 status, age in years and sex. Where available, HLA class I and class II types were taken from metadata supplied by the sample provider and were not determined by assay-based typing.

Participants in the prospective study were aged roughly 18 to 100 years, lived in 24 United States geographic areas, and enrolled through a virtual design. Cohort assignment in the prospective study relied on participant-reported clinical history from a screening survey and a study questionnaire. For ImmuneRACE Cohort 3, a participant was defined as recovered based on two consecutive negative NP/OP PCR tests, clearance by a healthcare professional, or resolution of symptoms. In the prospective study, whole blood, serum and a nasopharyngeal or oropharyngeal swab were collected from each participant by mobile phlebotomists. Additional blood draws and questionnaires over a 2-month period could optionally be provided by prospective study participants. Prospective study blood samples were shipped either frozen or at room temperature before DNA extraction. As regards this clone: Its cognate antigen has yet to be identified. No base quality information exists; no much larger clone differs at one position.

Measured from the cysteine to the phenylalanine, the CDR3 is 14 residues long. Of all the DNA, just the CDR3 is kept, 42 bases in frame from base 1. CDR1 and CDR2, per the germline V gene, are SGHVS and FNYEAQ. Relative to germline, V is 5 bases shorter and J is 7 bases shorter, with 14 bases between their ends. Study-wide findings and limitations: The quantity of clinical and demographic metadata differed by source and by participant and was supplied without curation.

TCRbeta CDR3 regions were amplified from genomic DNA by means of the immunoSEQ Assay, a bias-controlled multiplex PCR. Under the source paper's analysis protocol: The number of nucleated cells in each sample was estimated from the amplification of reference gene primers within the assay. To quantify the absolute abundance of each unique TCRbeta CDR3 rearrangement, sequence reads were collapsed and filtered. For each sample, productive Simpson clonality was calculated by taking the square root of Simpson's diversity index across productive rearrangements. TCRdb carries this immuneACCESS record with in-frame sequences only. Its versions omit some clonotypes, under half of them owing to an unresolved V gene in the studies checked, with the rest unexplained. V and J calls and clone size are those listed in that table; D and trimming were worked out from the DNA. The sample table holds roughly 450,000 clones, of which roughly 87% were seen once. About 0.6% of the sample comes from the top ten.

This clonotype was obtained from a man in his late teens or twenties who had recovered from COVID-19. The receptor chain draws on TRBV7-6 and TRBJ1-4; possibly the D gene is TRBD1, per 5 matching bases. The sequencing input was PBMCs or T cells enriched from blood (not recorded which). The nucleotides read TGTGCCAGCAGCGGTGCAGTCAGGGCTGAAAAACTGTTTTTT. Translated, it gives CASSGAVRAEKLFF. Reference TRBV7-6 and TRBJ1-4 proteins supply the regions before and after the CDR3; the full variable domain is: GAGVSQSPRYKVTKRGQDVALRCDPISGHVSLYWYRQALGQGPEFLTYFNYEAQQDKSGLPNDRFSAERPEGSISTLTIQRTEQRDSAMYRCASSGAVRAEKLFFGSGTQLSVL.